The 24 T cell receptor beta chains below come from one sample, sequenced in a study of CD8 T cells in Susac syndrome. RNA, at roughly 0.45 to 1 ug, was reverse transcribed with random hexamers. TCRdb reanalysed the immunoSEQ multiplex PCR reads using MiXCR and keeps one entry per CDR3 protein. The table shows about 130,000 distinct CDR3 sequences, with about 95% occurring only once. The sequencing sample was made of CD4+ T cells from PBMCs. These receptors came from a human donor in good health.

The rearrangement uses TRBV3-1 and TRBJ2-6, with D perhaps TRBD1 (5 bases). V shed 1 base and J shed 0 bases, with 10 bases lying between them. The CDR3 sequence is 17 residues long. CDR1 is LGHDT and CDR2 is YNNKEL in the germline V gene (reference sequence). In DNA form, the CDR3 reads TGTGCCAGCAGCCAAGGCCCGACAGTCTCTGGGGCCAACGTCCTGACTTTC. This gives the protein CASSQGPTVSGANVLTF. The full variable domain, completed using reference TRBV3-1 and TRBJ2-6, is DTAVSQTPKYLVTQMGNDKSIKCEQNLGHDTMYWYKQDSKKFLKIMFSYNNKELIINETVPNRFSPKSPDKAHLNLHINSLELGDSAVYFCASSQGPTVSGANVLTFGAGSRLTVL.

The chain employs TRBV28 and TRBJ1-5; 11 bases match TRBD1. The CDR3 totals 16 residues. Germline assignment: CDR1 MDHEN and CDR2 SYDVKM. V lost 2 bases, J lost 5 bases, and 5 bases stayed unmatched. CDR3 protein: CASSLARTGGYQPQHF. The DNA of the CDR3 is TGTGCCAGCAGTTTAGCAAGGACAGGGGGCTATCAGCCCCAGCATTTT.

The J gene is TRBJ1-5, the V gene TRBV19; 7 bases match TRBD1. Germline trimming cut 6 bases from V and 4 bases from J; bases unmatched to any gene: 6. The V gene's germline CDR1 is LNHDA and CDR2 SQIVND (reference sequence). CDR3 size: 14 residues. The CDR3 DNA sequence: TGTGCCAGTAGGGGACAGTCCTTAAATCAGCCCCAGCATTTT. As protein: CASRGQSLNQPQHF.

This chain joins TRBV3-1 and TRBJ2-1; 7 positions agree with TRBD2. This CDR3 is built from 13 residues. Trimming cost V 8 bases and J 8 bases; bases outside gene matches: 9. Germline V gene data show CDR1 as LGHDT and CDR2 as YNNKEL (reference sequence). The CDR3 reads CASRGGSFDEQFF. For the CDR3, the DNA is TGTGCCAGCCGGGGAGGGTCCTTTGATGAGCAGTTCTTC.

The chain uses TRBV27 and TRBJ2-1; TRBD2 matches 10 bases. This CDR3 contains 16 residues. The germline gives CDR1 MNHEY, CDR2 SMNVEV (reference sequence). V lost 4 bases and J lost 3; bases outside the gene matches: 6. The CDR3 DNA reads as TGTGCCAGCAGTTCTAGCGGGAGATTGATCTACAATGAGCAGTTCTTC. Amino acids: CASSSSGRLIYNEQFF.

CDR3 DNA sequence: TGTGCCAGCAGGACTCGGACAGGGGGCACTGAAGCTTTCTTT. Translating gives CASRTRTGGTEAFF. The chain combines TRBV7-2 with TRBJ1-1; 10 bases agree with TRBD1. Trimming removed 6 bases from V and 4 bases from J; junction bases left unmatched: 5. CDR3 length: 14 residues. In germline, CDR1 is SGHTA, CDR2 FQGNSA.

V gene TRBV12-3 or TRBV12-4 combines with J gene TRBJ1-3, with D possibly matching TRBD1 (6 bases). The CDR3 is made up of 15 amino acids. Trimming stripped 0 bases from V and 4 bases from J, with 10 bases between. Written as DNA, the CDR3 is TGTGCCAGCAGTTTAGCGGGGGGCTCGGGAAACACCATATATTTT. Translating gives CASSLAGGSGNTIYF.

The genes are TRBV30 and TRBJ2-7; 7 bases align to TRBD2. V shed 3 bases and J 9 bases; nucleotides not matched to a gene: 8. Germline CDR1 GTSNPN, CDR2 SVGIG (reference sequence). This CDR3 spans 12 amino acids. CDR3 DNA sequence: TGTGCCTGGAGAGTGAAATCGGGGGGGCAGTACTTC. It yields the protein CAWRVKSGGQYF.

CDR3 in DNA: TGTGCCTGGCTCCAGGGGGCGAGACTAGCGGGAGCCAATGAGCAGTTCTTC. It encodes CAWLQGARLAGANEQFF. The rearrangement joins TRBV30 to TRBJ2-1; 12 bases match TRBD2. The V and J ends lost 5 bases and 6 bases, in that order; junction bases with no gene match: 14. This CDR3 is 17 amino acids long. The germline V gene has CDR1 GTSNPN and CDR2 SVGIG (reference sequence).

The chain employs TRBV5-1 and TRBJ2-5, with D perhaps matching TRBD2 (5 bases). Deletions cut 0 bases from V and 3 bases from J, with 12 bases between. Germline V CDR1 and CDR2: SGHRS, YFSETQ. CDR3 length: 15 amino acids. CDR3 DNA sequence: TGCGCCAGCAGCTTGGTCAGTCGGGATGAAGAGACCCAGTACTTC. Protein product: CASSLVSRDEETQYF.

The chain combines TRBV6-2 or TRBV6-3 with TRBJ2-7; TRBD2 agrees at 11 bases. V shed 6 bases and J 4 bases; nucleotides not matched to a gene: 8. Looked up from germline, CDR1 is MNHEY and CDR2 is SVGEGT. The CDR3 is 15 amino acids. CDR3 in DNA: TGTGCCAGCAGACAAACGGGACTAGCGGTTTACGAGCAGTACTTC. Its protein is CASRQTGLAVYEQYF.

The chain employs TRBV25-1 and TRBJ2-7, with a weak D call TRBD1 (6 bases). Trimming shortened V by 7 bases and J by 2 bases, and 21 bases separated the two germline ends. The CDR3 has 16 residues. CDR1 MGHDK and CDR2 SYGVNS come from the germline V gene. The CDR3 DNA reads as TGTGCCAGCACCCCACCGCAGGGGCGAGGGACCTACGAGCAGTACTTC. Translated, it gives CASTPPQGRGTYEQYF.

This clonotype was observed once. This chain links TRBV24-1 with TRBJ2-3; TRBD1 matches 7 bases. The CDR3 totals 14 residues. Germline V CDR1 and CDR2: KGHDR, SFDVKD. V lost 9 bases and J lost 0; bases outside the gene matches: 5. CDR3 nucleotides: TGTGCCACCGGGACAGAGGGAAGCACAGATACGCAGTATTTT. Its protein is CATGTEGSTDTQYF.

The gene calls are TRBV11-2 and TRBJ1-1; D unresolved. Germline V gene lookup returns CDR1 SGHAT and CDR2 FQNNGV. The V end lost 3 bases, the J end lost 1 base, and 9 bases lay between the germline ends. CDR3 length: 14 amino acids. Here the CDR3 reads CASSFGRKNTEAFF. CDR3 sequence (DNA): TGTGCCAGCAGCTTCGGACGGAAGAACACTGAAGCTTTCTTT.

This clonotype was found once. The rearrangement uses TRBV12-3 or TRBV12-4 and TRBJ2-2; D gene unclear. CDR3 length: 18 residues. Trimming took 4 bases from V and 2 from J, leaving 20 bases between them. The CDR3 DNA sequence: TGTGCCAGCAGTTCATCCCCCCGAGGAGCTGTAAACACCGGGGAGCTGTTTTTT. Translated: CASSSSPRGAVNTGELFF.

J is TRBJ2-7 and V is TRBV20-1; D call uncertain. The germline CDR1 and CDR2 sequences are DFQATT and SNEGSKA (reference sequence). The CDR3 is 11 residues long. V lost 6 bases, J lost 6 bases, and 12 bases lay in between. The DNA of the CDR3 is TGCAGTGCAACGATAGCCGGCGAGCAGTACTTC. It specifies CSATIAGEQYF.

This chain connects TRBV19 to TRBJ2-1; possible D gene TRBD2, 5 bases. The V end lost 4 bases, the J end lost 0 bases, and 13 bases lay between the germline ends. Germline V CDR1 and CDR2: LNHDA, SQIVND (reference sequence). This CDR3 has 16 residues. CDR3 coding DNA: TGTGCCAGTAGTAGGGAGCGGTCGAGCTCCTACAATGAGCAGTTCTTC. Its protein product is CASSRERSSSYNEQFF. Together with reference TRBV19 and TRBJ2-1, the CDR3 gives the full variable domain: DGGITQSPKYLFRKEGQNVTLSCEQNLNHDAMYWYRQDPGQGLRLIYYSQIVNDFQKGDIAEGYSVSREKKESFPLTVTSAQKNPTAFYLCASSRERSSSYNEQFFGPGTRLTVL.

J is TRBJ2-3 and V is TRBV7-8; D gene uncertain. CDR1 is SGHVS, CDR2 FQNEAQ, per germline. With 5 bases removed from V and 5 bases from J, the gap between germline ends came to 14 bases. The CDR3 sequence is 14 residues long. CDR3 loop: CASSPLRRGDTQYF. The CDR3 bases are TGTGCCAGCAGCCCCCTTCGACGCGGAGATACGCAGTATTTT.

This chain joins TRBV3-1 and TRBJ2-5; possibly TRBD1 or TRBD2 for D (6 bases each). Germline V CDR1 and CDR2: LGHDT, YNNKEL (reference sequence). Trimming removed 6 bases at V and 7 bases at J, with 12 bases between. CDR3 size: 12 residues. The CDR3 DNA reads TGTGCCAGCAGACTCGAGGGGGGGACCCAGTACTTC. It codes for CASRLEGGTQYF.

The rearrangement uses TRBV20-1 and TRBJ1-5; D unresolved. The CDR3 sequence is 13 residues long. Germline CDR1 reads DFQATT; CDR2 reads SNEGSKA (reference sequence). The V gene lost 6 bases and the J gene lost 3 bases, with 12 bases spanning the gap. The CDR3 coding sequence is TGCAGTGCCCTGCAAGGTGTCAATCAGCCCCAGCATTTT. Amino acids: CSALQGVNQPQHF.

This chain uses TRBV7-9 with TRBJ2-3; no clear D. Trimming shortened V by 3 bases and J by 6 bases, and 13 bases separated the two germline ends. Germline-derived CDR1 and CDR2 are SEHNR and FQNEAQ (reference sequence). The CDR3 is made up of 14 amino acids. The CDR3 protein is CASSLTLTSDTQYF. The CDR3, as DNA: TGTGCCAGCAGCTTGACTCTTACCTCGGATACGCAGTATTTT.

The chain uses TRBV7-9 and TRBJ2-3; 8 bases are shared with TRBD1. The CDR3 is 12 residues long. V dropped 1 base and J dropped 13; count of bases not matched to a gene: 4. Germline loops: CDR1 SEHNR, CDR2 FQNEAQ (reference sequence). CDR3 DNA: TGTGCCAGCAGCTTAGAGGCAGGGGGCAAGTATTTT. Amino acid sequence: CASSLEAGGKYF.

This rearrangement joins TRBV18 to TRBJ1-1; D possibly corresponds to TRBD1 (5 bases). The CDR3 extends over 14 amino acids. V lost 6 bases to trimming and J lost 0 bases, with 11 bases between them. Germline V CDR1 and CDR2: KGHSH, LQKENI. DNA of the CDR3: TGTGCCAGCTCGGAGGGGACGCTGAACACTGAAGCTTTCTTT. Its translation is CASSEGTLNTEAFF.

In its sample, this clonotype was seen once. V usage is TRBV7-2 and J usage is TRBJ1-4; 7 nucleotides match TRBD1. This CDR3 is built from 13 residues. CDR1 SGHTA and CDR2 FQGNSA come from the germline V gene. V lost 5 bases and J lost 4; bases outside the gene matches: 1. CDR3 region: CASSRQGNEKLFF. Written as DNA, the CDR3 is TGTGCCAGCAGCCGACAGGGTAATGAAAAACTGTTTTTT.